Presented here are 13 T cell receptor beta chains from one specimen sequenced in a study of T cell responses to AZD1222 COVID-19 vaccine. Profiling relied on immunoSEQ multiplex PCR, and the TCRdb table lists in-frame clones only, not all of them. The sample has tens of thousands of clones; about nine tenths are singletons. Sequenced material: peripheral blood, taken 28 days after the second AZD1222 dose. The receptor source for this set is an adult who received the AZD1222 COVID-19 vaccine.

This clone was found once. V and J are TRBV7-2 and TRBJ2-5; D remains unclear. This CDR3 is 15 amino acids long. CDR1 and CDR2 (germline): SGHTA, FQGNSA. V was pared by 0 bases and J by 4 bases, with 12 bases between. The CDR3 DNA reads as TGTGCCAGCAGCTTAGCGTTCGGATCCCGAGAGACCCAGTACTTC. Residues: CASSLAFGSRETQYF.

V gene TRBV5-1 combines with J gene TRBJ1-1; D might be TRBD1 (5 bases). Trimming cost V 5 bases and J 4 bases, with 18 bases left between them. The V gene's germline CDR1 is SGHRS and CDR2 YFSETQ. This CDR3 comprises 15 residues. CDR3 region: CASSPQGGFRTEAFF. The CDR3 DNA sequence: TGCGCCAGCAGTCCGCAGGGCGGTTTTCGCACTGAAGCTTTCTTT.

This chain links TRBV3-1 (or the pseudogene TRBV3-2) with TRBJ2-2; D remains ambiguous. The CDR3 totals 13 residues. Trimming stripped 3 bases from V and 4 bases from J, with 6 bases between. Germline V lookup: CDR1 LGHDT, CDR2 YNNKEL (reference sequence). The CDR3 coding sequence is TGTGCCAGCAGCCACATAGGCACCGGGGAGCTGTTTTTT. This codes for CASSHIGTGELFF.

The J gene is TRBJ1-3, the V gene TRBV30; no reliable D call. This CDR3 has 16 residues. CDR1 and CDR2 from the germline V gene are GTSNPN and SVGIG (reference sequence). Trimming took off 3 bases at V and 0 bases at J, with 15 bases between the two ends. The CDR3 nucleotides read TGTGCCTGGAGCGGTCAACTTTTGAGCTCTGGAAACACCATATATTTT. It yields the protein CAWSGQLLSSGNTIYF.

In its sample, this clone was seen once. This sequence joins TRBV6-5 and TRBJ2-5, with D unclear. Germline lookup yields CDR1 MNHEY and CDR2 SVGAGI. The V gene lost 5 bases and the J gene lost 4 bases, with 14 bases spanning the gap. The CDR3 runs to 14 residues. CDR3 amino acids: CASSKEIHTETQYF. CDR3 coding DNA: TGTGCCAGCAGTAAGGAAATCCACACAGAGACCCAGTACTTC.

This chain uses TRBV5-4 with TRBJ2-3; D remains unclear. Germline assignment: CDR1 SGHNT and CDR2 YYREEE (reference sequence). Deletions cut 4 bases from V and 2 bases from J, with 5 bases between. The CDR3 runs to 12 residues. CDR3 DNA sequence: TGTGCCAGCAGCCCGGACACAGATACGCAGTATTTT. Amino acids: CASSPDTDTQYF.

The gene calls are TRBV6-4 and TRBJ2-3; perhaps D is TRBD1 or TRBD2 (6 bases each). Per the germline V gene, CDR1 is MRHNA and CDR2 is SNTAGT. The CDR3 loop spans 15 amino acids. V was pared by 2 bases and J by 4 bases, with 13 bases between. As DNA, the CDR3 is TGTGCCAGCAGTGACGGACACGGGGGCCCAGATACGCAGTATTTT. Amino acid sequence: CASSDGHGGPDTQYF.

This rearrangement joins TRBV18 to TRBJ2-3; 8 positions match TRBD2. V lost 3 bases and J lost 14; bases outside the gene matches: 16. The CDR3 extends over 15 amino acids. CDR1 and CDR2 (germline): KGHSH, LQKENI. CDR3 coding DNA: TGTGCCAGCTCACCGGAAACCGGGGGGGGTCTTCAACGGTATTTT. Protein product: CASSPETGGGLQRYF.

This clone was observed a single time. V usage is TRBV19 and J usage is TRBJ2-7; 7 bases line up with TRBD2. The CDR3 spans 15 residues. Looked up from germline, CDR1 is LNHDA and CDR2 is SQIVND (reference sequence). With V trimmed by 5 bases and J by 3 bases, 10 bases remained unmatched. The CDR3 reads CASSETPGGNYEQYF. CDR3 DNA: TGTGCCAGTAGTGAGACCCCCGGGGGGAACTACGAGCAGTACTTC.

V is TRBV18 and J is TRBJ2-2, with a weak D call TRBD2 (7 bases). The germline V gene has CDR1 KGHSH and CDR2 LQKENI. Trimming stripped 2 bases from V and 5 bases from J, with 15 bases between. This CDR3 has 16 residues. The CDR3 DNA follows: TGTGCCAGCTCACCAGTTGCACAGGGAGGGACCGGGGAGCTGTTTTTT. Translated, it gives CASSPVAQGGTGELFF. The full variable domain, in which reference TRBV18 and TRBJ2-2 provide the parts outside the CDR3, is NAGVMQNPRHLVRRRGQEARLRCSPMKGHSHVYWYRQLPEEGLKFMVYLQKENIIDESGMPKERFSAEFPKEGPSILRIQQVVRGDSAAYFCASSPVAQGGTGELFFGEGSRLTVL.

This sequence joins TRBV5-6 and TRBJ1-5; D is ambiguous. The CDR3 length is 14 residues. Trimming shortened V by 0 bases and J by 4 bases, and 8 bases separated the two germline ends. The V gene's germline CDR1 is SGHDT and CDR2 YYEEEE. The CDR3 protein is CASSLASLNQPQHF. The CDR3 DNA reads as TGTGCCAGCAGCTTGGCCAGTTTAAATCAGCCCCAGCATTTT. Variable domain in full (rest from reference TRBV5-6 and TRBJ1-5): DAGVTQSPTHLIKTRGQQVTLRCSPKSGHDTVSWYQQALGQGPQFIFQYYEEEERQRGNFPDRFSGHQFPNYSSELNVNALLLGDSALYLCASSLASLNQPQHFGDGTRLSIL.

This rearrangement joins TRBV5-6 to TRBJ1-6, with a weak D call TRBD1 (5 bases). V lost 2 bases and J 7 bases, leaving 13 bases between the germline ends. Germline CDR1 and CDR2: SGHDT and YYEEEE. The CDR3 has 15 amino acids. In DNA form, the CDR3 reads TGTGCCAGCAGCTTATTGGGGGTGAACAATTCACCCCTCCACTTT. Residues: CASSLLGVNNSPLHF.

The genes are TRBV2 and TRBJ1-5, with D tentatively TRBD1 (6 bases). This CDR3 has 15 amino acids. Trimming removed 7 bases at V and 1 base at J, with 14 bases between. Germline V gene sequence: CDR1 SNHLY, CDR2 FYNNEI. This CDR3 reads CASTKDSLSNQPQHF. The CDR3 nucleotides are TGTGCCAGCACCAAGGACAGCCTAAGCAATCAGCCCCAGCATTTT.